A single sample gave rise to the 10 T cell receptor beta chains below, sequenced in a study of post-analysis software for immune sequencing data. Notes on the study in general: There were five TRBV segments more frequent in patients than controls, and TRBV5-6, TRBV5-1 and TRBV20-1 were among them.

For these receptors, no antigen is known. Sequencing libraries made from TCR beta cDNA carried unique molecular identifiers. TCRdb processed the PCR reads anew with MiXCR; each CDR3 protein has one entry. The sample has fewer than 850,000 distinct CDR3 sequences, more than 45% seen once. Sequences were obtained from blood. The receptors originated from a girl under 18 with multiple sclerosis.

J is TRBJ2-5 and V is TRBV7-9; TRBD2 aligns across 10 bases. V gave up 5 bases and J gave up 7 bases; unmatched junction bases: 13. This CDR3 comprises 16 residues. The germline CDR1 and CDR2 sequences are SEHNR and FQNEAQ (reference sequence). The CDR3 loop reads CASSRTSGLLGGTQYF. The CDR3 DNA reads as TGTGCCAGCAGCCGGACTAGCGGACTCCTTGGCGGGACCCAGTACTTC.

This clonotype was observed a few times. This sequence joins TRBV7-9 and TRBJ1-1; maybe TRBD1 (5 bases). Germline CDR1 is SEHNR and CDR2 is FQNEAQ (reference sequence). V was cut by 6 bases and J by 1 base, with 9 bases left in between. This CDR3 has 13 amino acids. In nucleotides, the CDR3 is TGTGCCAGCAGGGCTCAGGGGAACACTGAAGCTTTCTTT. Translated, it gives CASRAQGNTEAFF.

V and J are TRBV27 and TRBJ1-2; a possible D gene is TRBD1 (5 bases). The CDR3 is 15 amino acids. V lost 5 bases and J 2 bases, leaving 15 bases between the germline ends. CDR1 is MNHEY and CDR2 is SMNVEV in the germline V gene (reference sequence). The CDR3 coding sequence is TGTGCCAGCAGTCAGGATCAGGGAAACAACTATGGCTACACCTTC. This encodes CASSQDQGNNYGYTF.

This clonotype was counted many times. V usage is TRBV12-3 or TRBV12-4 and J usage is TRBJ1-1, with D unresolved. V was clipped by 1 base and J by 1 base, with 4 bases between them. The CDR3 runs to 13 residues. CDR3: CASSLGENTEAFF. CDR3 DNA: TGTGCCAGCAGTTTAGGGGAGAACACTGAAGCTTTCTTT.

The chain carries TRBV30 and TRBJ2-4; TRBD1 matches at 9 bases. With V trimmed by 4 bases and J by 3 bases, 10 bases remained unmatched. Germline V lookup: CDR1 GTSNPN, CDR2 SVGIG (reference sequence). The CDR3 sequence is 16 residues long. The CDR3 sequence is CAWTPGQGIGKNIQYF. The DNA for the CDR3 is TGTGCCTGGACTCCGGGACAGGGTATTGGCAAAAACATTCAGTACTTC. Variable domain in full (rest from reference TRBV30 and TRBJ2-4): SQTIHQWPATLVQPVGSPLSLECTVEGTSNPNLYWYRQAAGRGLQLLFYSVGIGQISSEVPQNLSASRPQDRQFILSSKKLLLSDSGFYLCAWTPGQGIGKNIQYFGAGTRLSVL.

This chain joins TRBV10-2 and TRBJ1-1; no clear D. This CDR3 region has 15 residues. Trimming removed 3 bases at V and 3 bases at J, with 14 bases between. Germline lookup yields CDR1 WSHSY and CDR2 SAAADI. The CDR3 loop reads CASSEQPQRYTEAFF. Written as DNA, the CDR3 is TGCGCCAGCAGTGAACAGCCTCAGAGGTACACTGAAGCTTTCTTT.

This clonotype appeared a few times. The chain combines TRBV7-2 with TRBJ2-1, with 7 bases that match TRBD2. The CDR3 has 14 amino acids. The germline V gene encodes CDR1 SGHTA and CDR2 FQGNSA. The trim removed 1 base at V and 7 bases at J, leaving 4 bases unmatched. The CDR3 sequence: CASSLGGSRNEQFF. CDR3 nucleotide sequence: TGTGCCAGCAGCTTAGGCGGGAGCCGGAATGAGCAGTTCTTC. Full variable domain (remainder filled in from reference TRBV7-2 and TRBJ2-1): GAGVSQSPSNKVTEKGKDVELRCDPISGHTALYWYRQSLGQGLEFLIYFQGNSAPDKSGLPSDRFSAERTGGSVSTLTIQRTQQEDSAVYLCASSLGGSRNEQFFGPGTRLTVL.

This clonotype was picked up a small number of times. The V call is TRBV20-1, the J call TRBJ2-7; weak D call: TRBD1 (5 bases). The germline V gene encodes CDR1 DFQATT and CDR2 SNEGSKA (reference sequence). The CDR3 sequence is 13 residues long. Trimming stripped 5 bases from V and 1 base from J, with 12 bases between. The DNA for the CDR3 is TGCAGTGCTCACCAGTCAGGGTCCTACGAGCAGTACTTC. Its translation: CSAHQSGSYEQYF.

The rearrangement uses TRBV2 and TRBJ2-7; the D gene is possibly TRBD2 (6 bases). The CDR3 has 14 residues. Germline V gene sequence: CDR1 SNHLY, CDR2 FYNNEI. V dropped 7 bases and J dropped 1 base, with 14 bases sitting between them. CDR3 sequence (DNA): TGTGCCAGCACTCCTGGGGGGTATTCCTACGAGCAGTACTTC. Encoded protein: CASTPGGYSYEQYF.

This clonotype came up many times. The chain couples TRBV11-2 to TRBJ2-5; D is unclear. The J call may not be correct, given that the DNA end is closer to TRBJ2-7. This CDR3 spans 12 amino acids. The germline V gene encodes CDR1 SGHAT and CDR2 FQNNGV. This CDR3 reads CASSLGKNEQYF. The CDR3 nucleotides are TGTGCCAGCAGCTTAGGAAAGAACGAGCAGTACTTC.